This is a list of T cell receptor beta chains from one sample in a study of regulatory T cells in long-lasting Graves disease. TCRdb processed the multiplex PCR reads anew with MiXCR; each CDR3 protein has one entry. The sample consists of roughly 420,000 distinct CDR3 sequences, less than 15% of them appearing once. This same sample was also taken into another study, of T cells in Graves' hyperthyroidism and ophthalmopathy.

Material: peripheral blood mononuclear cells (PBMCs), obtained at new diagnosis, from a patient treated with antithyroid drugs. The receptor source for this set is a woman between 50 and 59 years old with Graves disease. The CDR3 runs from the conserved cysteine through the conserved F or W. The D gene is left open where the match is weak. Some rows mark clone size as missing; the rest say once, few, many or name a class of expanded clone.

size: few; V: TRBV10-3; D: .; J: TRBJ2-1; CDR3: CAISESLDKYNEQFF; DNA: TGTGCCATCAGTGAGTCTCTGGACAAGTACAATGAGCAGTTCTTC
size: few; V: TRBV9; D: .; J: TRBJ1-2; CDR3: CASSVGRDGFNYGYTF; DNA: TGTGCCAGCAGCGTAGGACGGGACGGATTTAACTATGGCTACACCTTC
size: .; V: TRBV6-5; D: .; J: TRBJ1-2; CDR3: CASSYSSTGFIDGYTF; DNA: TGTGCCAGCAGTTACTCGTCGACGGGGTTTATCGATGGCTACACCTTC
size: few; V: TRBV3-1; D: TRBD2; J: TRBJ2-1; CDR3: CASSPRAGENYNEQFF; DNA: TGTGCCAGCAGCCCAAGAGCGGGAGAAAACTACAATGAGCAGTTCTTC
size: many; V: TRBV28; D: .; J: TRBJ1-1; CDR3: CASSFWGQGLNTEAFF; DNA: TGTGCCAGCAGTTTTTGGGGGCAGGGTCTAAACACTGAAGCTTTCTTT
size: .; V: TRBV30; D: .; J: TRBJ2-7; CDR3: CAWSAKGRGNYEQYF; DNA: TGTGCCTGGAGTGCCAAGGGCAGGGGCAACTACGAGCAGTACTTC
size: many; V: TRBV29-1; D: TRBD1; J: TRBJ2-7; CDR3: CSVDYPTGERGYEQYF; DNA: TGCAGCGTTGATTACCCCACAGGGGAAAGGGGCTACGAGCAGTACTTC
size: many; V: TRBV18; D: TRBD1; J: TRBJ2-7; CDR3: CASSRRGPKEYEQYF; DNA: TGTGCCAGCTCCCGAAGGGGGCCGAAAGAATACGAGCAGTACTTC
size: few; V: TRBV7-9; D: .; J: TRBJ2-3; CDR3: CASSFGLWAVGHTDTQYF; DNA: TGTGCCAGCAGCTTCGGATTATGGGCAGTAGGGCACACAGATACGCAGTATTTT
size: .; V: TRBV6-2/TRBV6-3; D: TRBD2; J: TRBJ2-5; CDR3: CASRGGGSGRKETQYF; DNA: TGTGCCAGCAGGGGTGGAGGTAGCGGGAGGAAAGAGACCCAGTACTTC
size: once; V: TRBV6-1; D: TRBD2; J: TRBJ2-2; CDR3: CASSVGLVENTGELFF; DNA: TGTGCCAGCAGTGTGGGACTAGTGGAGAACACCGGGGAGCTGTTTTTT
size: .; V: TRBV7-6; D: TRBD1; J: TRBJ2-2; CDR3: CASRTGRTGELFF; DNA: TGTGCCAGTAGGACAGGGCGGACCGGGGAGCTGTTTTTT
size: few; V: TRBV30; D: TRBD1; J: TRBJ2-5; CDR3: CAWRMTGVETQYF; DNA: TGTGCCTGGAGGATGACAGGGGTTGAGACCCAGTACTTC
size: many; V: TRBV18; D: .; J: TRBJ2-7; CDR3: CASSPAYPGGSEQYF; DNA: TGTGCCAGCTCACCAGCCTACCCAGGGGGGAGTGAGCAGTACTTC
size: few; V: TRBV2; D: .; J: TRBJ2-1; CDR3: CASSPWGGDNEQFF; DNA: TGTGCCAGCAGCCCTTGGGGGGGCGACAATGAGCAGTTCTTC
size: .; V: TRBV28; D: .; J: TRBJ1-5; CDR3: CASSTSGNSNQPQHF; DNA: TGTGCCAGCAGTACCTCCGGGAATAGCAATCAGCCCCAGCATTTT
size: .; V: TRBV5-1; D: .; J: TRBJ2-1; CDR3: CASSLAPGSQYNEQFF; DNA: TGCGCCAGCAGCTTGGCCCCCGGGAGTCAGTACAATGAGCAGTTCTTC
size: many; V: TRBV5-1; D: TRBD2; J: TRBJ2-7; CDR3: CASSPTGASGPYEQYF; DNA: TGCGCCAGCAGCCCGACCGGGGCTAGCGGACCCTACGAGCAGTACTTC
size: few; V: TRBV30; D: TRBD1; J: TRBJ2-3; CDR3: CAWTAGTGLTDTQYF; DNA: TGTGCCTGGACTGCCGGGACAGGGCTTACAGATACGCAGTATTTT
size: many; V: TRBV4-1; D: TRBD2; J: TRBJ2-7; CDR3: CASSHLAAYTYEQYF; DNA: TGCGCCAGCAGCCACCTAGCGGCATACACCTACGAGCAGTACTTC
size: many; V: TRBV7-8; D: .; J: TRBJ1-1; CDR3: CASSSDGGNTEAFF; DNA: TGTGCCAGCAGCTCAGACGGGGGAAACACTGAAGCTTTCTTT
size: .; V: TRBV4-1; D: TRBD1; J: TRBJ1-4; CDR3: CASQQIAQGTDEKLFF; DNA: TGCGCCAGTCAACAAATTGCTCAGGGGACAGATGAAAAACTGTTTTTT
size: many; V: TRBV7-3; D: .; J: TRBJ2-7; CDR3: CASSLMGDTEQYF; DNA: TGTGCCAGCAGCTTAATGGGGGATACCGAGCAGTACTTC
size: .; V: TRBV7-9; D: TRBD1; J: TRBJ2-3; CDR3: CASSSTGVTDTQYF; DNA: TGTGCCAGCAGCTCGACAGGGGTCACAGATACGCAGTATTTT
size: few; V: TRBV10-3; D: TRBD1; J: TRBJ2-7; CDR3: CAITEGTGNSYEQYF; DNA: TGTGCCATCACCGAAGGGACAGGGAACTCCTACGAGCAGTACTTC
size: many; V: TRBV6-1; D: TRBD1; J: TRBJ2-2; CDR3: CASSDTGQAGTGELFF; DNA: TGTGCCAGCAGTGACACTGGACAGGCTGGCACCGGGGAGCTGTTTTTT
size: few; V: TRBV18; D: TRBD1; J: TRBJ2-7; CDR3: CASSTSGTGVYEQYF; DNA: TGTGCCAGCTCAACATCCGGGACAGGGGTTTACGAGCAGTACTTC
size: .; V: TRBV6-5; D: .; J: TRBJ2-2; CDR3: CASSYSWDNTGELFF; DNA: TGTGCCAGCAGTTACTCGTGGGATAACACCGGGGAGCTGTTTTTT
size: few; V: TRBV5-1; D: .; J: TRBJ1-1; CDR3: CASSLDLMGTEAFF; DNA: TGCGCCAGCAGCTTGGATCTGATGGGGACTGAAGCTTTCTTT
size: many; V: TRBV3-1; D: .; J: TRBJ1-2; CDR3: CASSHGTDYGYTF; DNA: TGTGCCAGCAGCCACGGAACGGACTATGGCTACACCTTC
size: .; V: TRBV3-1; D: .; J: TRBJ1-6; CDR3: CASSQVGGSVNNSPLHF; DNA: TGTGCCAGCAGCCAAGTGGGGGGCAGTGTCAATAATTCACCCCTCCACTTT
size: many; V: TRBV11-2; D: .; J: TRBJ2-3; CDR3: CASSFRTRADTQYF; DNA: TGTGCCAGCAGCTTCAGGACCCGGGCGGATACGCAGTATTTT
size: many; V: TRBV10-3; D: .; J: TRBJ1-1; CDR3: CAISESEVAEAFF; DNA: TGTGCCATCAGTGAGAGTGAGGTGGCTGAAGCTTTCTTT
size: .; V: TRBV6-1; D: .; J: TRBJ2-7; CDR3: CASSTGSPVIEQYF; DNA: TGTGCCAGCAGTACCGGATCTCCAGTGATCGAGCAGTACTTC
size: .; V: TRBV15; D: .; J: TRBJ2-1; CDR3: CATSREGESNEQFF; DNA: TGTGCCACCAGCAGAGAGGGGGAGAGCAATGAGCAGTTCTTC
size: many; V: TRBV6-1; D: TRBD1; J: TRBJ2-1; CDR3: CASSAHRGLGYNEQFF; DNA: TGTGCCAGCAGTGCTCACAGGGGGCTGGGGTACAATGAGCAGTTCTTC
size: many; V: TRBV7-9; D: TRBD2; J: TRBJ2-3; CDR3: CASSLVAGGRTDTQYF; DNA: TGTGCCAGCAGCTTAGTTGCGGGAGGGCGGACAGATACGCAGTATTTT
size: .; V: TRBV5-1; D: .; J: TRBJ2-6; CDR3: CASSHRAAPGGANVLTF; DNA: TGCGCCAGCAGCCATCGCGCAGCCCCTGGTGGGGCCAACGTCCTGACTTTC
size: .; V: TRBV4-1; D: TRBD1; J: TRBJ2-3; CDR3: CASSHGQGVDTQYF; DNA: TGCGCCAGCAGCCACGGACAGGGGGTGGATACGCAGTATTTT
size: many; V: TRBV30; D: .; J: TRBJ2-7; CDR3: CAWSFAAYEQYF; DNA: TGTGCCTGGAGTTTTGCGGCGTACGAGCAGTACTTC
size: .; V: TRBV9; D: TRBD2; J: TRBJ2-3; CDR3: CASSVSSGNTDTQYF; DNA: TGTGCCAGCAGCGTATCTAGCGGGAACACAGATACGCAGTATTTT
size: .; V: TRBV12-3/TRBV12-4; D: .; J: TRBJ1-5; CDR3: CASSFRAANSNQPQHF; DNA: TGTGCCAGCAGTTTTAGGGCAGCTAATAGCAATCAGCCCCAGCATTTT
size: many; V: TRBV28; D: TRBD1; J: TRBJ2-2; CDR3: CASSPRQGYNTGELFF; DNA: TGTGCCAGCAGTCCCCGACAGGGTTACAACACCGGGGAGCTGTTTTTT
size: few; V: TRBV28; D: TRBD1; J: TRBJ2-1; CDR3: CASSSGQGQEQFF; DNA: TGTGCCAGCAGTTCAGGACAGGGCCAGGAGCAGTTCTTC
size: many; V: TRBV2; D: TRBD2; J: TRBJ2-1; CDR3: CASRGLAAYNEQFF; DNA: TGTGCCAGCAGAGGACTAGCGGCCTACAATGAGCAGTTCTTC
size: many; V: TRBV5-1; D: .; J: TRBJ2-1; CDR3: CASSAFFGRNSYNEQFF; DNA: TGCGCCAGCAGCGCGTTCTTCGGCAGAAACTCCTACAATGAGCAGTTCTTC
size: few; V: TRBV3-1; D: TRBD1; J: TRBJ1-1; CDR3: CASSHKYRDREVEASF; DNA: TGTGCCAGCAGCCACAAGTACCGGGACAGGGAGGTTGAAGCTTCCTTT
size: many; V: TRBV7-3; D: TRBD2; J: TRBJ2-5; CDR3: CASSFASGIGETQYF; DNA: TGTGCCAGCAGCTTTGCTAGCGGGATCGGTGAGACCCAGTACTTC